This TCR beta chain was captured in a study of T cells in Graves' hyperthyroidism and ophthalmopathy (dated by TCRdb to the late 2010s). Study-level background: Peripheral blood samples were taken at initial diagnosis, before any treatment was given. TCR V-J signatures able to tell the groups apart were searched for in a discovery cohort of more than 90 patients, of whom fewer than 45 had Graves' ophthalmopathy and around 56 had stable Graves' hyperthyroidism. Prospective prediction of ophthalmopathy was tested in an independent validation cohort of fewer than 20 hyperthyroidism patients and around 16 patients who later progressed to ophthalmopathy. For training and testing, the 100 or so patients in the discovery cohort were randomly divided in a 7:3 ratio. Thyroid tissue and blood T-cell repertoires from roughly 6 Graves' hyperthyroidism patients were also compared in the study. Following sampling, methimazole starting at 30 mg daily was given to hyperthyroidism patients, and high-dose intravenous methylprednisolone was given to ophthalmopathy patients. The paper reports TCR Vbeta CDR3 sequencing of approximately 140 peripheral blood samples: 40 to 45 ophthalmopathy, about 75 hyperthyroidism and 17 progressor patients.

This clonotype appeared many times. Its antigen is still unknown. No much larger clone is present one base from it, and per-base qualities are unavailable. The TCR beta CDR3 regions were amplified from the RNA transcripts. The TCR CDR3 was subjected to a first round of RT-PCR using the HTBI primer set and the Qiagen OneStep RT-PCR kit. Libraries were constructed in a second round of multiplex PCR, after which size selection and purification were performed. Libraries were sequenced paired-end with 100 bp reads on an Illumina HiSeq2000. In the source study's methods: Raw data were processed with SOAPnuke, discarding reads with adapters, uncalled bases, mean Phred below 15, or no exact constant-primer or identifier match. COPE v1.2.5 was used to merge the high-quality paired reads, and each unique nucleotide sequence was defined as a clonotype. MiTCR v1.1 was used to align clonotypes to the IMGT TRBV, TRBD and TRBJ reference segments. Only V-J combinations with frequency above 0.0001, covering about 99% of repertoires, were analysed. A TCS score was defined as the ratio of F50 (clonal expansion) to E x V (chaos), with BLOSUM62-based TCRdist applied between CDR3 peptides within each V-J. Welch's t-statistics and random forest reduced around 520 V-J features to fewer than 15, which were used in a naive Bayes classifier (R e1071). TCRdb took the public reads, trimmed them with fastp at Q25, ran MiXCR for clone calling and kept in-frame beta chains. CDR3 protein sequences are deduplicated, and each keeps its most common genes and DNA. It is TCRdb's table, rather than the study itself, that gives the V and J calls and clone size. This sample lists some 560,000 distinct CDR3 sequences; 11% to 15% were detected once. Jointly, the top ten make up 11% to 15% of the sample.

Summary of the overall study and its limitations: Sample size was not statistically predetermined, and blinding of investigators to group allocation was not performed. Most expanded thyroid clonotypes (frequency above 0.001) were also found in blood, which suggests that blood repertoires may mirror thyroid immune responses. A model built on a 13 V-J signature distinguished ophthalmopathy from stable hyperthyroidism, reaching 85% to 90% sensitivity and about 81% specificity in cross-validation and 80%/75% in testing. During validation, the model predicted progression to ophthalmopathy a median of approximately 7 months ahead of onset, with more than 55% sensitivity and 72% to 80% specificity.

Taken from the germline V gene (reference sequence), the CDR1 and CDR2 loops are DFQATT and SNEGSKA. A distance of 17 bases separates the germline ends of V and J, which lose 6 bases and 1 base respectively. The CDR3 contains 15 residues, cysteine and phenylalanine counted. The kept DNA is CDR3 alone, 45 bases in frame from the first base. Stable Graves' hyperthyroidism was defined as no progression to ophthalmopathy during 18 months of follow-up. Hyperthyroidism patients were newly diagnosed, had a disease duration of under 2 months, and were aged 18 to 65 years. Patients with uncontrolled infections, other autoimmune diseases, pregnancy or lactation were excluded. Clinical symptoms, serum thyroxine and TRAb, thyroid ultrasound, and orbital computed tomography formed the basis for the diagnoses. PBMCs were separated from roughly 9.3 ml of fresh peripheral blood using Ficoll-Paque density gradient centrifugation. Total RNA was extracted using Trizol reagent, and RNA quality was assessed on an Agilent 2100 Bioanalyzer.

Here the chain combines TRBV20-1 and TRBJ2-3, with the D gene tentatively TRBD1 or TRBD2, based on 5 matching bases in each. The sequence was obtained from a middle-aged woman with Graves' hyperthyroidism. The sequenced sample consisted of blood. DNA sequence: TGCAGTGCCCTGGGGCTCGGGGCCGGCACAGATACGCAGTATTTT. This translates into CSALGLGAGTDTQYF.